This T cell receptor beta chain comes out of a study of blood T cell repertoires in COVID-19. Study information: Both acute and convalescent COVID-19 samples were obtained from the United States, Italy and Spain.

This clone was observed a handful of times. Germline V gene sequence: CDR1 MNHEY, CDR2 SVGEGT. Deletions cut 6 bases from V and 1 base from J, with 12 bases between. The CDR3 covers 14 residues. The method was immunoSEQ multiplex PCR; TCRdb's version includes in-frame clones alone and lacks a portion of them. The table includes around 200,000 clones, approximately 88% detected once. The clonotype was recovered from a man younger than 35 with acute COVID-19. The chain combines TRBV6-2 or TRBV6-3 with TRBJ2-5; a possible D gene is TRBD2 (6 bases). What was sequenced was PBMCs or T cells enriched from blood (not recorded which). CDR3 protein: CASSPRDFQETQYF. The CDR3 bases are TGTGCCAGCAGCCCCCGGGACTTCCAAGAGACCCAGTACTTC.